Following are 27 T cell receptor beta chains from one sample sequenced in a study of tumor and adjacent non-tumor tissue in lung cancer. This sample's RNA came from whole unsorted tissue. The normal lung tissue was taken more than 3 cm from the tumor edge. The library came from three nested PCR rounds adapted from ARM-PCR protocols. Each CDR3 protein is one row after TCRdb ran MiXCR on the multiplex PCR reads. The sample contains 75,000 to 90,000 distinct CDR3 sequences, roughly three quarters of which appear only once. The material sequenced was distant non-tumor lung tissue. The receptor set was obtained from a woman between 50 and 59 years old with non-small cell lung cancer.

V usage is TRBV6-5 and J usage is TRBJ2-1, with TRBD1 matching 7 bases. The CDR3 sequence is 16 residues long. Per the germline V gene, CDR1 is MNHEY and CDR2 is SVGAGI. Trimming removed 5 bases from V and 2 bases from J; junction bases left unmatched: 9. The CDR3 protein is CASSPRDSPTYNEQFF. The CDR3 nucleotides are TGTGCCAGCAGTCCCCGGGACAGCCCCACCTACAATGAGCAGTTCTTC.

Comments on this clonotype: Compared with germline, one end of the junction differs, possibly owing to a read error. The chain is built from TRBV5-4 and TRBJ2-7; D is undetermined. The length of the CDR3 is 13 residues. From germline, CDR1 is SGHNT and CDR2 YYREEE (reference sequence). This chain's CDR3 is CANSMVQTYEQYF. Here the CDR3 DNA reads TGTGCCAACAGCATGGTACAGACCTACGAGCAGTACTTC.

A word on this clonotype: The CDR3 ends on some other residue instead of the conserved phenylalanine or tryptophan, so this is likely a read error. V and J are TRBV6-5 and TRBJ2-1; D not resolved. The CDR3 is 17 amino acids. The germline CDR1 and CDR2 sequences are MNHEY and SVGAGI. The CDR3 spells CASSHSFAPSSYNEQFL. CDR3 nucleotide sequence: TGTGCCAGCAGTCACTCCTTTGCCCCCAGCTCCTACAATGAACAGTTCTTA.

As to this clonotype: Since the CDR3 does not end with the conserved phenylalanine or tryptophan, this likely comes from a read error. This CDR3 is CCFTGQGIDQPQHS. In DNA, the CDR3 is TGCTGCTTCACAGGACAGGGGATCGATCAGCCCCAGCATTCT. The chain links TRBV29-1 to TRBJ1-5; 9 bases agree with TRBD1. Per the germline V gene, CDR1 is SQVTM and CDR2 is ANQGSEA. The CDR3 is 14 residues long.

This clonotype was detected only a few times. A read error may produce the germline difference seen at one junction end. The V and J genes are TRBV11-2 and TRBJ1-3, with D unclear. The CDR3 length is 13 residues. Per germline, CDR1 SGHAT and CDR2 FQNNGV. The CDR3 DNA reads TGTGCCAGTAGCTTACAATCTGGAAGCACCATATATTTT. Encoded protein: CASSLQSGSTIYF.

The table lists this clonotype with many counts. The chain is built from TRBV7-9 and TRBJ1-2; D remains ambiguous. CDR1 is SEHNR, CDR2 FQNEAQ, per germline (reference sequence). The CDR3 is made up of 14 amino acids. V was trimmed by 0 bases and J by 8 bases, leaving 13 bases between them. The CDR3 DNA is TGTGCCAGCAGCTTAGCTGGGCCCTCGGGGGGCTACACCTTC. Translated: CASSLAGPSGGYTF.

Regarding this clonotype: The junction departs from the called germline gene at one end, perhaps through a read error. This chain uses TRBV11-2 with TRBJ2-3; tentatively, D is TRBD2 (6 bases). The CDR3 contains 16 residues. Germline CDR1 and CDR2: SGHAT and FQNNGV. The CDR3 DNA is TGTGCCAACAACTTGTGGGGCCAGCTAGCGACAGATACTCAGTATTTT. This encodes CANNLWGQLATDTQYF.

To note about this clonotype: Germline is not matched at one junction end, which may reflect a read error. The rearrangement joins TRBV11-3 to TRBJ2-1; 7 bases agree with TRBD1. Germline V CDR1 and CDR2: SGHNT, YENEEA. The CDR3 runs 15 residues. The CDR3: CTSSNRDSSYSEQFF. In nucleotides, the CDR3 is TGTACCAGTAGTAACCGGGACAGCTCCTACAGTGAGCAGTTCTTC.

This chain joins TRBV29-1 and TRBJ2-1; perhaps TRBD2 as D (6 bases). The J call may not be correct, given that the DNA end is closer to TRBJ2-7. The germline V gene encodes CDR1 SQVTM and CDR2 ANQGSEA. The CDR3 sequence is 13 residues long. CDR3 sequence: CNAKKREGGEQYF. DNA for the CDR3: TGCAACGCCAAGAAGCGAGAGGGAGGTGAGCAGTACTTC.

Note on this clonotype: At one end the junction does not follow the germline gene, possibly because of a read error. This chain uses TRBV6-6 with TRBJ2-3; no firm D call. CDR1 and CDR2 (germline): MNHNY, SVGAGI (reference sequence). The length of the CDR3 is 14 residues. The CDR3 region is CANTEDRTTDTQYF. DNA of the CDR3: TGTGCCAACACCGAAGATAGAACCACAGATACACAGTATTTT.

The genes are TRBV29-1 and TRBJ2-1, with unresolved D. CDR3 size: 12 residues. CDR1 and CDR2 from the germline V gene are SQVTM and ANQGSEA. V dropped 6 bases and J dropped 11 bases, with 17 bases sitting between them. This CDR3 reads CSVDPLADKQFF. The CDR3 DNA follows: TGCAGCGTAGATCCTCTGGCGGATAAGCAGTTCTTC.

Ten or more counts support this clonotype. This CDR3 is CASRGTSGDNEQFF. In DNA, the CDR3 is TGCGCCAGCAGAGGGACTAGCGGGGACAATGAGCAGTTCTTC. V usage is TRBV5-1 and J usage is TRBJ2-1, with TRBD2 matching 13 bases. The CDR3 is 14 residues long. Germline V lookup: CDR1 SGHRS, CDR2 YFSETQ. The junction had 1 base not matched to a gene; V was cut back by 5 bases and J by 5 bases.

In the case of this clonotype: A read error may be the cause here, since a much bigger clone is one base away. The rearrangement uses TRBV20-1 and TRBJ2-1, with D maybe TRBD1 (6 bases). Trimming cost V 8 bases and J 0 bases, with 14 bases left between them. The CDR3 has 14 amino acids. CDR1 DFQATT and CDR2 SNEGSKA come from the germline V gene (reference sequence). This CDR3 is CSPPRDNSYNEQFF. In nucleotides, the CDR3 is TGCAGTCCTCCCCGGGACAACTCCTACAATGAGCAGTTCTTC.

As to this clonotype: The CDR3 does not end in the conserved phenylalanine or tryptophan, so this is likely a read error. The DNA is left out, because the CDR3 cannot be placed on it with certainty; the CDR3 is given as TCRdb lists it. The chain links TRBV11-2 to TRBJ2-3; TRBD1, as called in the table, went unchecked against the DNA. The CDR3 length equals 15 residues, ends included. CDR1 and CDR2 (germline): SGHAT, FQNNGV. The CDR3 spells CANSLGPPGDHTQNL.

On this clonotype: This is likely a read error, given that the CDR3 carries no conserved phenylalanine or tryptophan at its end. Written as DNA, the CDR3 is TGTGCATGGAGTGTACGGGCGGGAGGTAACCAAGAGACCCAGTACTCC. It yields the protein CAWSVRAGGNQETQYS. The chain combines TRBV30 with TRBJ2-5; 8 bases map to TRBD2. This CDR3 has 16 residues. Germline V CDR1 and CDR2: GTSNPN, SVGIG (reference sequence).

To note about this clonotype: Sequence at one end of the junction differs from germline and may be a read error. This chain joins TRBV4-1 and TRBJ2-2, with 7 bases fitting TRBD1. The CDR3 loop spans 18 amino acids. The germline gives CDR1 MGHRA, CDR2 YSYEKL. Here the CDR3 DNA reads TGCGCCAGTAGCCAAATAGCCGGGACAGCCGCGAACACCGGGGAGTTGTTTTTT. Translating it yields CASSQIAGTAANTGELFF.

The rearrangement joins TRBV5-6 to TRBJ2-7, with a weak D call TRBD2 (5 bases). Trimming shortened V by 0 bases and J by 2 bases, and 12 bases separated the two germline ends. The CDR3 covers 15 residues. Looked up from germline, CDR1 is SGHDT and CDR2 is YYEEEE. CDR3 amino acids: CASSLGHSVTYEQYF. CDR3 sequence (DNA): TGTGCCAGCAGCTTGGGCCATAGCGTGACCTACGAGCAGTACTTC.

Regarding this clonotype: Germline and junction disagree at one end, which may indicate a read error. J is TRBJ1-2 and V is TRBV6-1; no reliable D call. This CDR3 region has 15 residues. CDR1 and CDR2 from the germline V gene are MNHNS and SASEGT. The CDR3 DNA is TGTGCCCGCAGTCAAGTCTCCGGGCCCATCGAGGGCTACACCTTC. This translates into CARSQVSGPIEGYTF.

V is TRBV6-1 and J is TRBJ2-3; D unclear. The germline gives CDR1 MNHNS, CDR2 SASEGT. This CDR3 contains 13 residues. With 9 bases removed from V and 3 bases from J, the gap between germline ends came to 13 bases. CDR3: CASDLGKTDTQYF. DNA for the CDR3: TGTGCCAGTGATCTGGGGAAGACAGATACGCAGTATTTT.

To note about this clonotype: No conserved phenylalanine or tryptophan ends this CDR3, so it is likely a read error. The DNA is left out, because the CDR3 cannot be placed on it with certainty; the CDR3 is given as TCRdb lists it. V usage is TRBV5-1 and J usage is TRBJ2-7; the DNA was not used to check the table's D call, TRBD2. Germline V gene sequence: CDR1 SGHRS, CDR2 YFSETQ. The CDR3 numbers 14 amino acids, ends counted. CDR3: CASSLSLAAYELYL.

This clonotype showed up just a few times. Because it lacks the conserved phenylalanine or tryptophan at the end, this CDR3 is likely a read error. This chain joins TRBV28 and TRBJ2-7; 9 nucleotides line up with TRBD2. The length of the CDR3 is 14 residues. Germline CDR1 is MDHEN and CDR2 is SYDVKM. The ends lost 6 bases at V and 3 bases at J; junction bases unmatched: 6. CDR3 amino acids: CASRLTSGHYEQYL. CDR3 DNA sequence: TGTGCCAGCAGGCTGACTAGCGGACACTACGAGCAGTACCTC.

In this sample, this clonotype turned up many times. The genes are TRBV20-1 and TRBJ2-7; a possible D gene is TRBD2 (6 bases). Germline CDR1 reads DFQATT; CDR2 reads SNEGSKA (reference sequence). The CDR3 has 13 amino acids. Trimming took 6 bases from V and 6 from J, leaving 18 bases between them. CDR3: CSAPERVGGEQYF. The CDR3 DNA sequence: TGCAGTGCCCCGGAAAGGGTGGGAGGCGAGCAGTACTTC.

This chain connects TRBV11-2 to TRBJ2-3; possible D gene TRBD1, 6 bases. This CDR3 spans 15 amino acids. Per the germline V gene, CDR1 is SGHAT and CDR2 is FQNNGV. The CDR3 DNA sequence: TGTGACAACAGCTTAGGACCCCCAGGGGACCATATGCAGTATTTT. This encodes CDNSLGPPGDHMQYF.

The rearrangement joins TRBV15 to TRBJ2-2, with D perhaps matching TRBD2 (5 bases). The CDR3 contains 12 residues. CDR1 is LNHNV and CDR2 is YYDKDF in the germline V gene (reference sequence). V was trimmed by 1 base and J by 8 bases, leaving 5 bases between them. The CDR3 nucleotides are TGTGCCACCAGCAGAGGAGGGGGGGAGCTGTTTTTT. Its protein product is CATSRGGGELFF.

About this clonotype: One end of the junction fails to match germline, which may point to a read error. The rearrangement joins TRBV4-1 to TRBJ2-1; 9 bases are a match to TRBD2. The CDR3 loop spans 17 amino acids. The V gene's germline CDR1 is MGHRA and CDR2 YSYEKL. Here the CDR3 DNA reads TGCGCCAGCAGCCAACCTAGCGGGATTGGAACCTACAATGGGCAGTTCTTC. Its protein product is CASSQPSGIGTYNGQFF.

The CDR3: CSAKEQGSCGYTF. The CDR3 nucleotides are TGCAGCGCGAAGGAACAGGGGAGCTGTGGCTACACCTTC. The V gene is TRBV29-1, the J gene TRBJ1-2, with 7 bases matching TRBD1. Per the germline V gene, CDR1 is SQVTM and CDR2 is ANQGSEA. This CDR3 is built from 13 residues. With V trimmed by 7 bases and J by 7 bases, 12 bases remained unmatched.

This sequence joins TRBV11-1 and TRBJ2-7; tentative D call: TRBD1 (5 bases). Germline V gene lookup returns CDR1 SGHAT and CDR2 FQDESV (reference sequence). V lost 4 bases, J lost 8 bases, and 18 bases lay in between. This CDR3 comprises 14 residues. The CDR3 region has the DNA TGTGCCAGCAGCTCTCGACAGACTCCCTATAAGCAGTACTTC. Residues: CASSSRQTPYKQYF.